Below, 26 T cell receptor beta chains from the same sample are listed, as sequenced in a study of early T cells in non-severe SARS-CoV-2 infection. Each CDR3 protein is one row after TCRdb ran MiXCR on the 5' RACE reads. The sample carries about 69,000 distinct CDR3 sequences, roughly 4.9% recorded once. This material consisted of whole blood, taken at baseline. Receptors originate from an adult who was a healthcare worker with PCR-confirmed SARS-CoV-2 infection or an uninfected control (not recorded which). The donor label of this sample is uncertain.

This sequence joins TRBV28 and TRBJ2-3, with D possibly being TRBD2 (7 bases). The germline V gene has CDR1 MDHEN and CDR2 SYDVKM. V was cut by 7 bases and J by 3 bases, with 14 bases left in between. This CDR3 contains 14 residues. This CDR3 is CASKGGPGTDTQYF. CDR3 in DNA: TGTGCCAGCAAGGGGGGGCCGGGGACAGATACGCAGTATTTT.

The chain combines TRBV10-1 with TRBJ2-1, with 8 bases identical to TRBD1. This CDR3 has 13 amino acids. CDR1 and CDR2 from the germline V gene are WNHNN and SYGVQD (reference sequence). V shed 5 bases and J 7 bases; nucleotides not matched to a gene: 4. CDR3 sequence reads: CASSSRGLNEQFF. The CDR3 nucleotides are TGCGCCAGCAGTTCCAGGGGGCTTAATGAGCAGTTCTTC.

The table lists this clonotype with many counts. This chain uses TRBV12-3 or TRBV12-4 with TRBJ2-1, with 9 bases identical to TRBD2. The CDR3 has 15 amino acids. Trimming cost V 8 bases and J 2 bases; bases outside gene matches: 7. The CDR3 region has the DNA TGTGCCAGCGTGGCGGGGGGGGCCGCCTACAATGAGCAGTTCTTC. Translation gives CASVAGGAAYNEQFF.

This clonotype was counted many times. The chain uses TRBV11-2 and TRBJ2-7, with D perhaps TRBD1 (5 bases). Between the trimmed V and J ends, which lost 0 bases and 3 bases, there was a span of 12 bases. CDR3 length: 15 residues. CDR1 is SGHAT, CDR2 FQNNGV, per germline. CDR3 region: CASSLERQSHYEQYF. The CDR3 nucleotides read TGTGCCAGCAGCTTAGAACGACAGTCCCACTACGAGCAGTACTTC.

The V and J genes are TRBV10-2 and TRBJ2-3, with D uncertain. Deletions cut 4 bases from V and 0 bases from J, with 11 bases between. The CDR3 has 15 residues. Germline V gene data show CDR1 as WSHSY and CDR2 as SAAADI. The CDR3 sequence is CASSVVSASTDTQYF. DNA of the CDR3: TGCGCCAGCAGTGTCGTCTCGGCTAGCACAGATACGCAGTATTTT.

This clonotype was recorded many times. This rearrangement joins TRBV12-3 or TRBV12-4 to TRBJ1-1; 7 bases are shared with TRBD1. Trimming at V came to 5 bases and at J to 3 bases, leaving 3 bases not matched to a gene. This CDR3 is built from 13 residues. CDR3 coding DNA: TGTGCCAGCAGTACAGGGGTACACACTGAAGCTTTCTTT. It specifies CASSTGVHTEAFF.

This clonotype was recorded a few times. This rearrangement joins TRBV2 to TRBJ2-1; a weak D match, TRBD1 (5 bases). This CDR3 spans 12 amino acids. The V end lost 5 bases, the J end lost 8 bases, and 10 bases lay between the germline ends. Germline loops: CDR1 SNHLY, CDR2 FYNNEI. CDR3 amino acids: CASSKGNDEQFF. For the CDR3, the DNA is TGTGCCAGCAGTAAGGGGAACGATGAGCAGTTCTTC.

This clonotype has just one count. This chain uses TRBV27 with TRBJ2-1; TRBD2 agrees at 13 bases. The CDR3 covers 18 residues. V shed 5 bases and J 0 bases; nucleotides not matched to a gene: 7. CDR1 and CDR2 (germline): MNHEY, SMNVEV (reference sequence). The DNA of the CDR3 is TGTGCCAGCAGTCAGACTAGCGGGGGGCTAAGCTCCTACAATGAGCAGTTCTTC. Translating it yields CASSQTSGGLSSYNEQFF.

This clonotype has a handful of counts. The J gene is TRBJ2-7, the V gene TRBV5-1, with 7 bases identical to TRBD1. The V gene's germline CDR1 is SGHRS and CDR2 YFSETQ. With V trimmed by 4 bases and J by 2 bases, 6 bases remained unmatched. CDR3 size: 14 residues. CDR3 in amino acids: CASSQGQRTYEQYF. The CDR3 DNA reads as TGCGCCAGCAGCCAGGGACAGCGGACCTACGAGCAGTACTTC.

This clonotype was picked up a small number of times. The rearrangement links TRBV27 to TRBJ1-2; D is unresolved. Looked up from germline, CDR1 is MNHEY and CDR2 is SMNVEV (reference sequence). This CDR3 contains 15 residues. Trimming removed 2 bases at V and 2 bases at J, with 12 bases between. The CDR3 region is CASSLVPGSNYGYTF. In DNA form, the CDR3 reads TGTGCCAGCAGTTTAGTCCCTGGGTCAAACTATGGCTACACCTTC.

This clonotype has at least ten counts. The chain carries TRBV5-1 and TRBJ2-1, with D hard to call. Germline CDR1 and CDR2: SGHRS and YFSETQ. The CDR3 totals 15 residues. V lost 5 bases to trimming and J lost 2 bases, with 14 bases between them. The CDR3 DNA is TGCGCCAGCAGGCCTATAGATCCTCCCTACAATGAGCAGTTCTTC. Its translation is CASRPIDPPYNEQFF.

This clonotype appeared many times. The V and J genes are TRBV20-1 and TRBJ2-5; no clear D gene. Germline-derived CDR1 and CDR2 are DFQATT and SNEGSKA (reference sequence). The CDR3 spans 14 residues. V gave up 2 bases and J gave up 1 base, with 11 bases separating them. The chain's CDR3 is CSARISGRQETQYF. CDR3 in DNA: TGCAGTGCTAGAATAAGTGGGCGCCAAGAGACCCAGTACTTC.

In its sample, this clonotype was seen many times. This chain links TRBV6-6 with TRBJ1-4, with no clear D. The CDR3 is 18 residues long. The V gene lost 4 bases and the J gene lost 0 bases, with 18 bases spanning the gap. Germline V CDR1 and CDR2: MNHNY, SVGAGI (reference sequence). CDR3 bases: TGTGCCAGCAGTTCCCCGTCGGCTTTAGCCGCAACTAATGAAAAACTGTTTTTT. Translated, it gives CASSSPSALAATNEKLFF.

This clonotype was detected many times. The chain combines TRBV11-2 with TRBJ1-6; possible D gene TRBD1, 6 bases. From germline, CDR1 is SGHAT and CDR2 FQNNGV. The CDR3 extends over 16 amino acids. Trimming took off 5 bases at V and 6 bases at J, with 17 bases between the two ends. The CDR3 DNA sequence: TGTGCCAGCAGCCCTACCGACAGGACCCTTAATTCACCCCTCCACTTT. This codes for CASSPTDRTLNSPLHF.

The chain employs TRBV3-1 and TRBJ1-2; D is uncertain. Trimming left V 6 bases short and J 8 bases short, with 10 bases between. The CDR3 is made up of 11 amino acids. Germline CDR1 and CDR2: LGHDT and YNNKEL (reference sequence). The CDR3 here is CASSGRIGYTF. The CDR3 DNA sequence: TGTGCCAGCAGTGGGAGAATCGGCTACACCTTC.

V gene TRBV5-1 combines with J gene TRBJ2-7; D not certain. The CDR3 has 13 amino acids. Trimming removed 0 bases at V and 4 bases at J, with 8 bases between. Germline V gene sequence: CDR1 SGHRS, CDR2 YFSETQ. CDR3 region: CASSLAANYEQYF. DNA for the CDR3: TGCGCCAGCAGCTTGGCGGCTAATTACGAGCAGTACTTC.

The chain combines TRBV5-1 with TRBJ2-1; 7 nucleotides line up with TRBD2. CDR3 size: 15 residues. Germline V gene lookup returns CDR1 SGHRS and CDR2 YFSETQ. V shed 2 bases, J shed 8 bases, and the junction held 10 bases outside the gene matches. The CDR3 is CASSLERGRGHEQFF. The CDR3 nucleotides read TGCGCCAGCAGCTTAGAGCGGGGACGGGGCCATGAGCAGTTCTTC. Full variable domain (rest looked up from reference TRBV5-1 and TRBJ2-1): KAGVTQTPRYLIKTRGQQVTLSCSPISGHRSVSWYQQTPGQGLQFLFEYFSETQRNKGNFPGRFSGRQFSNSRSEMNVSTLELGDSALYLCASSLERGRGHEQFFGPGTRLTVL.

V is TRBV3-1 and J is TRBJ1-3; D is perhaps TRBD1 (5 bases). The CDR3 loop spans 15 amino acids. The V gene's germline CDR1 is LGHDT and CDR2 YNNKEL (reference sequence). V was cut by 4 bases and J by 0 bases, with 10 bases left in between. This CDR3 is CASSPDRISGNTIYF. The CDR3 nucleotides read TGTGCCAGCAGCCCCGACAGAATCTCTGGAAACACCATATATTTT.

This clonotype was recorded many times. The rearrangement uses TRBV7-2 and TRBJ1-4; tentative D call: TRBD1 (5 bases). The V gene lost 2 bases and the J gene lost 7 bases, with 17 bases spanning the gap. CDR1 is SGHTA, CDR2 FQGNSA, per germline. CDR3 length: 16 residues. CDR3 in amino acids: CASSLFSGGRGEKLFF. The CDR3 DNA follows: TGTGCCAGCAGCTTATTTAGCGGGGGGAGAGGTGAAAAACTGTTTTTT.

This chain uses TRBV5-1 with TRBJ1-6, with no clear D. The V end was cut by 0 bases, the J end by 0 bases, with 10 bases between. The CDR3 covers 17 residues. Germline V CDR1 and CDR2: SGHRS, YFSETQ. CDR3 amino acids: CASSLGQTASYNSPLHF. CDR3 nucleotide sequence: TGCGCCAGCAGCTTGGGGCAGACCGCCTCCTATAATTCACCCCTCCACTTT. The variable domain in full, completed from reference TRBV5-1 and TRBJ1-6, reads KAGVTQTPRYLIKTRGQQVTLSCSPISGHRSVSWYQQTPGQGLQFLFEYFSETQRNKGNFPGRFSGRQFSNSRSEMNVSTLELGDSALYLCASSLGQTASYNSPLHFGNGTRLTVT.

In its sample, this clonotype was seen a few times. The rearrangement uses TRBV11-2 and TRBJ1-6; unclear D gene. The CDR3 is made up of 15 amino acids. V dropped 4 bases and J dropped 7 bases, with 14 bases sitting between them. Germline CDR1 reads SGHAT; CDR2 reads FQNNGV. CDR3 in DNA: TGTGCCAGCAGCTCCCCTGCTATCTTGAATTCACCCCTCCACTTT. It encodes CASSSPAILNSPLHF. The variable domain in full, completed from reference TRBV11-2 and TRBJ1-6, reads EAGVAQSPRYKIIEKRQSVAFWCNPISGHATLYWYQQILGQGPKLLIQFQNNGVVDDSQLPKDRFSAERLKGVDSTLKIQPAKLEDSAVYLCASSSPAILNSPLHFGNGTRLTVT.

This clonotype was counted many times. The chain has TRBV18 and TRBJ2-2; D is undetermined. The CDR3 loop spans 13 amino acids. Deletions cut 3 bases from V and 4 bases from J, with 6 bases between. Germline assignment: CDR1 KGHSH and CDR2 LQKENI. The CDR3: CASSPSPTGELFF. CDR3 DNA: TGTGCCAGCTCACCTAGCCCCACCGGGGAGCTGTTTTTT.

V usage is TRBV30 and J usage is TRBJ1-1; D might be TRBD1 (6 bases). V lost 0 bases, J lost 5 bases, and 13 bases lay in between. Germline V lookup: CDR1 GTSNPN, CDR2 SVGIG (reference sequence). The CDR3 totals 14 residues. The CDR3 DNA sequence: TGTGCCTGGAGTGTAATAGGGGGTGGAACTGAAGCTTTCTTT. As protein: CAWSVIGGGTEAFF.

Details on this clonotype: One end of the junction is discordant with germline, which a read error may explain. The chain carries TRBV7-9 and TRBJ2-7, with TRBD1 identical over 7 bases. CDR1 is SEHNR, CDR2 FQNEAQ, per germline (reference sequence). CDR3 length: 14 residues. The CDR3 reads CAGSLGQKSYEQYF. The CDR3 DNA follows: TGTGCCGGCAGCTTGGGACAGAAATCCTACGAGCAGTACTTC.

This clonotype was observed a few times. V is TRBV6-1 and J is TRBJ2-2; D perhaps matches TRBD2 (7 bases). With 4 bases removed from V and 4 bases from J, the gap between germline ends came to 19 bases. The germline V gene has CDR1 MNHNS and CDR2 SASEGT. The CDR3 has 17 residues. The CDR3 here is CASSVLWGGASTGELFF. The CDR3 nucleotides read TGTGCCAGCAGTGTGTTATGGGGGGGGGCATCCACCGGGGAGCTGTTTTTT.

The rearrangement joins TRBV6-2 or TRBV6-3 to TRBJ2-7; 9 bases align to TRBD2. This CDR3 has 13 amino acids. V lost 8 bases, J lost 6 bases, and 8 bases stayed unmatched. The germline gives CDR1 MNHEY, CDR2 SVGEGT. CDR3 nucleotides: TGTGCCAGCGAGGGACTAGCTCCACCCGAGCAGTACTTC. Its protein product is CASEGLAPPEQYF.